One and the same sample provided the 14 T cell receptor beta chains below, sequenced in a study of CD8+ T cells in alopecia areata. cDNA reverse transcribed from extracted RNA served as the sequencing template. Sequencing was performed with immunoSEQ multiplex PCR; in TCRdb, only in-frame clones are kept and a portion is missing. The table lists approximately 180,000 clones, 50% to 60% of them singletons. Here the sequenced sample was CD4+ T cells sorted from blood, taken at week 0. These receptors all come from a human donor with alopecia areata.

This clone was counted a few times. The rearrangement joins TRBV4-1 to TRBJ1-2; maybe TRBD1 (5 bases). V gave up 0 bases and J gave up 4 bases, with 12 bases separating them. The CDR3 loop spans 15 amino acids. CDR1 and CDR2 from the germline V gene are MGHRA and YSYEKL. The CDR3 nucleotides are TGCGCCAGCAGCCAAGATGGGGGAATTGCCTATGGCTACACCTTC. Residues: CASSQDGGIAYGYTF.

The chain joins TRBV9 to TRBJ1-6, with D uncertain. CDR1 is SGDLS, CDR2 YYNGEE, per germline. The CDR3 runs 12 residues. V lost 5 bases to trimming and J lost 7 bases, with 7 bases between them. This chain's CDR3 is CASSRTNSPLHF. CDR3 bases: TGTGCCAGCAGTCGCACAAATTCACCCCTCCACTTT.

The chain recombines TRBV7-2 with TRBJ1-6; 9 nucleotides match TRBD1. Per the germline V gene, CDR1 is SGHTA and CDR2 is FQGNSA. CDR3 size: 16 residues. V lost 5 bases and J lost 1; bases outside the gene matches: 3. The CDR3 DNA is TGTGCCAGCAGCCACGACAGGGGGTCCTATAATTCACCCCTCCACTTT. Amino acid sequence: CASSHDRGSYNSPLHF.

V is TRBV29-1 and J is TRBJ1-1; 9 bases are shared with TRBD1. The CDR3 runs 14 residues. Germline loops: CDR1 SQVTM, CDR2 ANQGSEA. V lost 6 bases, J lost 3 bases, and 8 bases stayed unmatched. The CDR3 DNA sequence: TGCAGCGTCGAATACAGGGGGCGAGACACTGAAGCTTTCTTT. Amino acid sequence: CSVEYRGRDTEAFF.

The V and J genes are TRBV18 and TRBJ1-6; TRBD1 matches 10 bases. After removal of 1 base from V and 8 bases from J, the junction contained 5 bases not matched to a gene. The CDR3 length is 16 residues. Germline CDR1 KGHSH, CDR2 LQKENI. CDR3 bases: TGTGCCAGCTCACCACGAGCCGGACAGGGGGATTCACCCCTCCACTTT. Translating gives CASSPRAGQGDSPLHF. Looking up the rest from reference TRBV18 and TRBJ1-6 gives the full variable domain: NAGVMQNPRHLVRRRGQEARLRCSPMKGHSHVYWYRQLPEEGLKFMVYLQKENIIDESGMPKERFSAEFPKEGPSILRIQQVVRGDSAAYFCASSPRAGQGDSPLHFGNGTRLTVT.

The genes are TRBV29-1 and TRBJ2-5; D ambiguous. The J call is uncertain, as TRBJ2-7 better fits the DNA end. CDR1 and CDR2 from the germline V gene are SQVTM and ANQGSEA. The CDR3 extends over 14 amino acids. Here the CDR3 reads CSVGIRMDIREQYF. CDR3 DNA sequence: TGCAGCGTTGGGATCAGAATGGATATCCGCGAGCAGTACTTC.

Here the CDR3 DNA reads TGTGCCAGCAGCTTAAATCGGCTAGCGGCGCCCTCGCAGTATTTT. Its protein product is CASSLNRLAAPSQYF. V usage is TRBV11-2 and J usage is TRBJ2-3; 7 bases align to TRBD2. CDR1 is SGHAT, CDR2 FQNNGV, per germline. The CDR3 length is 15 residues. The ends lost 2 bases at V and 10 bases at J; junction bases unmatched: 12.

This clone was seen only a few times. The rearrangement links TRBV29-1 to TRBJ1-3; the D is unclear. CDR3 length: 14 amino acids. Germline assignment: CDR1 SQVTM and CDR2 ANQGSEA. Trimming removed 6 bases at V and 0 bases at J, with 12 bases between. The CDR3 reads CSVKDLSSGNTIYF. The CDR3 nucleotides are TGCAGCGTGAAGGATCTATCCTCTGGAAACACCATATATTTT.

At least ten counts were recorded for this clone. The chain employs TRBV5-1 and TRBJ2-3; possibly TRBD1 for D (6 bases). Germline V CDR1 and CDR2: SGHRS, YFSETQ. This CDR3 region has 17 residues. V lost 0 bases and J 1 base, leaving 15 bases between the germline ends. CDR3 nucleotides: TGCGCCAGCAGCTTGGCCAGGGGACCCGCCGGCACAGATACGCAGTATTTT. Its protein is CASSLARGPAGTDTQYF. Full variable domain (rest looked up from reference TRBV5-1 and TRBJ2-3): KAGVTQTPRYLIKTRGQQVTLSCSPISGHRSVSWYQQTPGQGLQFLFEYFSETQRNKGNFPGRFSGRQFSNSRSEMNVSTLELGDSALYLCASSLARGPAGTDTQYFGPGTRLTVL.

The sample holds one count of this clone. V gene TRBV6-5 combines with J gene TRBJ2-7, with TRBD2 as a possible D gene (5 bases). Trimming stripped 6 bases from V and 2 bases from J, with 11 bases between. This CDR3 comprises 13 residues. The V gene's germline CDR1 is MNHEY and CDR2 SVGAGI. CDR3 in amino acids: CASRKTGTYEQYF. CDR3 in DNA: TGTGCCAGCAGAAAGACGGGGACCTACGAGCAGTACTTC.

The chain has TRBV28 and TRBJ1-2, with unresolved D. The CDR3 totals 12 residues. Germline CDR1 and CDR2: MDHEN and SYDVKM. V lost 2 bases and J lost 4, with 5 bases in between. The chain's CDR3 is CASSLNSYGYTF. For the CDR3, the DNA is TGTGCCAGCAGTTTAAATAGCTATGGCTACACCTTC.

This clone was observed a handful of times. The chain links TRBV5-6 to TRBJ2-1; 9 bases align to TRBD1. The junction had 5 bases not matched to a gene; V was cut back by 0 bases and J by 7 bases. The CDR3 sequence is 15 residues long. Germline V lookup: CDR1 SGHDT, CDR2 YYEEEE. The CDR3 DNA is TGTGCCAGCAGCTTGGCCGGGACAGGGTTAAATGAGCAGTTCTTC. Translating gives CASSLAGTGLNEQFF.

The gene calls are TRBV30 and TRBJ1-1; possibly TRBD1 for D (5 bases). V lost 0 bases and J 1 base, leaving 18 bases between the germline ends. The CDR3 extends over 17 amino acids. Germline loops: CDR1 GTSNPN, CDR2 SVGIG (reference sequence). The CDR3 spells CAWSVPNTRAPNTEAFF. The CDR3 region has the DNA TGTGCCTGGAGTGTACCGAACACCAGGGCCCCGAACACTGAAGCTTTCTTT.

The chain joins TRBV4-1 to TRBJ2-3; D not certain. Germline-derived CDR1 and CDR2 are MGHRA and YSYEKL. Trimming pared 0 bases from V and 7 bases from J, leaving 14 bases between. The CDR3 sequence is 15 residues long. The CDR3 sequence is CASSQDQASGHTQYF. The CDR3 DNA follows: TGCGCCAGCAGCCAAGACCAGGCTAGTGGGCATACGCAGTATTTT.